The entry that follows covers one T cell receptor (beta chain) sequence. The antigen remains unidentified. The data originate from a study of cytomegalovirus exposure and HLA in healthy donors. The ends lost 1 base at V and 5 bases at J; junction bases unmatched: 3. The germline gives CDR1 SGHTA, CDR2 FQGNSA. The CDR3 consists of 14 residues. Broader study findings: Roughly uniform sequencing depth across donors was assumed, possibly incorrectly. As was reported, the classifier diagnosed cytomegalovirus status with high specificity and sensitivity. Rarity marked most TCR sequences, yet some public TCRs occurred in many donors. The authors later linked a missense DCLRE1C variant to TCR beta V- and J-gene trimming.

Primers for the PCR totalled 60 Vbeta and 13 Jbeta. Method: immunoSEQ multiplex PCR; TCRdb's copy keeps in-frame clones and lacks some. The repertoire holds more than 150,000 clones, around 80% seen once, with around 1.5% in the top ten. V is TRBV7-2 and J is TRBJ2-7; the match to TRBD1 covers 9 bases. The origin of this receptor is a young man in good health and CMV-seronegative. The sequenced sample consisted of PBMCs. CDR3 amino acids: CASSLGDRVHEQYF. CDR3 nucleotides: TGTGCCAGCAGCTTAGGGGACAGGGTCCACGAGCAGTACTTC. The full variable domain, completed using reference TRBV7-2 and TRBJ2-7, is GAGVSQSPSNKVTEKGKDVELRCDPISGHTALYWYRQSLGQGLEFLIYFQGNSAPDKSGLPSDRFSAERTGGSVSTLTIQRTQQEDSAVYLCASSLGDRVHEQYFGPGTRLTVT.